The entry below gives a single TCR beta chain sequence along with its context. Its antigen remains unknown. Per the germline V gene, CDR1 is SGHNT and CDR2 is YENEEA. The ends were cut back, 2 bases at V and 1 base at J, with 5 bases in the middle. This CDR3 is 13 amino acids long. The data are from a study of cytomegalovirus exposure and HLA in healthy donors. Study overall: Of a few hundred genotyped donors, about 81% clustered with self-reported Caucasian donors. Overall study findings and caveats: Later analysis placed DRB1 highest and HLA-C lowest in TCR association rates, which differed by HLA locus.

PCR amplification relied on 60 Vbeta primers (plus 13 Jbeta primers). Assay used: immunoSEQ multiplex PCR; TCRdb lists only in-frame clones, some missing. This table has around 170,000 clones, around three quarters appearing once. Sample: PBMCs. The rearrangement joins TRBV11-3 to TRBJ1-1; no definite D call. This TCR was recovered from a man aged 35-49 years in good health and CMV-seronegative. CDR3 coding DNA: TGTGCCAGCAGCTTAAATCAGAACACTGAAGCTTTCTTT. It is translated as CASSLNQNTEAFF. The full variable domain, rest sourced from reference TRBV11-3 and TRBJ1-1, is EAGVVQSPRYKIIEKKQPVAFWCNPISGHNTLYWYLQNLGQGPELLIRYENEEAVDDSQLPKDRFSAERLKGVDSTLKIQPAELGDSAVYLCASSLNQNTEAFFGQGTRLTVV.